One and the same sample provided the 6 T cell receptor beta chains below, sequenced in a study of Graves' ophthalmopathy and Graves' hyperthyroidism. Amplification of TCR beta CDR3 regions used RNA transcripts. The authors performed first-round RT-PCR with HTBI primers and then a second-round multiplex PCR. One entry per CDR3 protein, called by TCRdb with MiXCR from the multiplex PCR reads. The sample yields fewer than 650,000 distinct CDR3 sequences, about 20% seen once. The sequencing input was peripheral blood. These receptors all stem from a young woman with stable Graves' hyperthyroidism. Some clones in this sample may be carry-over from other donors' samples.

This clonotype has a count of ten or more. V is TRBV6-1 and J is TRBJ1-1, with 9 bases that match TRBD1. The V segment lost 6 bases and the J segment 7 bases; nucleotides outside the gene matches: 6. Germline values: CDR1 MNHNS, CDR2 SASEGT. This CDR3 has 13 residues. This CDR3 is CASRQGASVEAFF. The CDR3 DNA is TGTGCCAGCAGACAGGGGGCTTCTGTTGAAGCTTTCTTT.

The genes are TRBV25-1 and TRBJ2-5, with D unresolved. Trimming removed 8 bases at V and 5 bases at J, with 9 bases between. CDR1 MGHDK and CDR2 SYGVNS come from the germline V gene. CDR3 length equals 11 residues. CDR3 bases: TGTGCCAGCGGCCGGCCCGAGACCCAGTACTTC. This codes for CASGRPETQYF.

This clonotype showed up many times. J is TRBJ2-5 and V is TRBV15; TRBD2 aligns across 12 bases. V was pared by 3 bases and J by 5 bases, with 4 bases of the junction left unmatched. The CDR3 covers 15 residues. From germline, CDR1 is LNHNV and CDR2 YYDKDF (reference sequence). This chain's CDR3 is CATSSRLAGVETQYF. The DNA for the CDR3 is TGTGCCACCAGCAGCCGACTAGCGGGGGTGGAGACCCAGTACTTC.

The chain links TRBV7-9 to TRBJ2-5; D uncertain. This CDR3 region has 16 residues. Germline CDR1 reads SEHNR; CDR2 reads FQNEAQ (reference sequence). Deletions cut 5 bases from V and 4 bases from J, with 20 bases between. CDR3 in amino acids: CASSPLPRRTIETQYF. The CDR3 DNA sequence: TGTGCCAGCAGCCCCTTGCCTCGGCGCACGATAGAGACCCAGTACTTC.

This clonotype came up many times. This chain connects TRBV7-9 to TRBJ1-5; D may be TRBD1 (5 bases). V lost 7 bases and J lost 7, with 14 bases in between. This CDR3 is 13 amino acids long. The germline V gene has CDR1 SEHNR and CDR2 FQNEAQ (reference sequence). CDR3 coding DNA: TGTGCCAGCACGGGGTCAGGGAGCCAGCCCCAGCATTTT. Translation gives CASTGSGSQPQHF.

This clonotype was recorded at least ten times. The rearrangement uses TRBV12-3 or TRBV12-4 and TRBJ2-5, with TRBD2 identical over 10 bases. V shed 3 bases and J 2 bases; nucleotides not matched to a gene: 9. The CDR3 is made up of 17 amino acids. The CDR3 coding sequence is TGTGCCAGCAGTTTGCGGCCGCTAGCGGGGGTACAAGAGACCCAGTACTTC. Its protein is CASSLRPLAGVQETQYF.